These 23 T cell receptor beta chains were all obtained from the same sample, sequenced in a study of cytomegalovirus exposure and HLA in healthy donors. TCRdb's copy holds only in-frame clones and misses some; the assay was immunoSEQ multiplex PCR. Of approximately 220,000 clones in the sample, approximately 88% were seen once. The sequencing sample was made of PBMCs. The receptors derive from a woman aged 25 to 39 in good health and CMV-seropositive.

This chain joins TRBV27 and TRBJ1-2; weak D call: TRBD1 (5 bases). CDR3 length: 18 residues. The V gene lost 3 bases and the J gene lost 0 bases, with 20 bases spanning the gap. The germline gives CDR1 MNHEY, CDR2 SMNVEV (reference sequence). The CDR3 protein is CASSFDGTTGTPNYGYTF. In nucleotides, the CDR3 is TGTGCCAGCAGTTTTGACGGAACCACAGGCACTCCTAACTATGGCTACACCTTC.

This chain joins TRBV30 and TRBJ1-1; no definite D call. This CDR3 has 14 amino acids. Per the germline V gene, CDR1 is GTSNPN and CDR2 is SVGIG (reference sequence). Trimming took 3 bases from V and 1 from J, leaving 12 bases between them. CDR3 sequence reads: CAWRPRQANTEAFF. The CDR3 coding sequence is TGTGCCTGGAGACCACGGCAGGCGAACACTGAAGCTTTCTTT.

This chain uses TRBV5-1 with TRBJ2-7; D unresolved. V lost 4 bases and J 7 bases, leaving 18 bases between the germline ends. Germline V gene lookup returns CDR1 SGHRS and CDR2 YFSETQ. CDR3 size: 14 residues. The CDR3: CASSPGGLEREQYF. The CDR3 DNA reads as TGCGCCAGCAGCCCAGGTGGGCTCGAGAGGGAGCAGTACTTC.

V gene TRBV27 combines with J gene TRBJ1-5; D might be TRBD1 (5 bases). Per the germline V gene, CDR1 is MNHEY and CDR2 is SMNVEV (reference sequence). V lost 8 bases and J lost 2, with 10 bases in between. CDR3 length: 13 residues. The CDR3 region has the DNA TGTGCCAGCGGCAGGGATGGCAATCAGCCCCAGCATTTT. The encoded protein is CASGRDGNQPQHF.

The chain employs TRBV27 and TRBJ2-7; D might be TRBD1 or TRBD2, each matching 6 bases. Germline lookup yields CDR1 MNHEY and CDR2 SMNVEV (reference sequence). The CDR3 spans 15 residues. Trimming took 0 bases from V and 3 from J, leaving 12 bases between them. CDR3 amino acids: CASSLSNGGFYEQYF. As DNA, the CDR3 is TGTGCCAGCAGTTTATCGAACGGGGGCTTCTACGAGCAGTACTTC.

Comment on this clone: The junction and the germline gene differ at one end; a read error may be behind it. The V and J genes are TRBV11-2 and TRBJ2-7; 7 nucleotides match TRBD1. This CDR3 is 11 amino acids long. The V gene's germline CDR1 is SGHAT and CDR2 FQNNGV. CDR3 sequence reads: CASSLEGTENF. The CDR3 DNA is TGTGCCAGCAGCTTAGAAGGGACAGAGAACTTC.

About this clone: Other DNA sequences in this specimen translate into the identical CDR3. The V call is TRBV5-1, the J call TRBJ2-3; 7 nucleotides agree with TRBD2. V shed 2 bases, J shed 6 bases, and the junction held 3 bases outside the gene matches. CDR3 length: 13 residues. In germline, CDR1 is SGHRS, CDR2 YFSETQ. CDR3 sequence: CASSLGGSDTQYF. In nucleotides, the CDR3 is TGCGCCAGCAGCTTAGGCGGGAGTGATACGCAGTATTTT.

The gene calls are TRBV29-1 and TRBJ2-7; possibly TRBD1 for D (5 bases). Germline CDR1 reads SQVTM; CDR2 reads ANQGSEA. V was pared by 0 bases and J by 2 bases, with 8 bases between. The CDR3 length is 13 residues. CDR3 coding DNA: TGCAGCGTTGAAGAGGACACTGCCTACGAGCAGTACTTC. Translation: CSVEEDTAYEQYF.

The chain carries TRBV9 and TRBJ1-1, with TRBD1 as a possible D gene (6 bases). Trimming removed 3 bases at V and 6 bases at J, with 12 bases between. The CDR3 contains 13 residues. Germline V lookup: CDR1 SGDLS, CDR2 YYNGEE. CDR3 coding DNA: TGTGCCAGCAGCGCGGGGGGCCGGGCTGAAGCTTTCTTT. It translates to CASSAGGRAEAFF. Combining the CDR3 with reference TRBV9 and TRBJ1-1 gives the whole variable domain DSGVTQTPKHLITATGQRVTLRCSPRSGDLSVYWYQQSLDQGLQFLIQYYNGEERAKGNILERFSAQQFPDLHSELNLSSLELGDSALYFCASSAGGRAEAFFGQGTRLTVV.

The rearrangement links TRBV13 to TRBJ2-7; TRBD1 matches 7 bases. The ends lost 5 bases at V and 3 bases at J; junction bases unmatched: 4. The CDR3 consists of 13 residues. Per germline, CDR1 PRHDT and CDR2 FYEKMQ (reference sequence). This chain's CDR3 is CASSLTGLYEQYF. The DNA of the CDR3 is TGTGCCAGCAGCCTGACAGGGCTCTACGAGCAGTACTTC.

The chain has TRBV6-1 and TRBJ1-1; D is unclear. The CDR3 is 15 residues long. Germline V gene lookup returns CDR1 MNHNS and CDR2 SASEGT. Trimming stripped 6 bases from V and 0 bases from J, with 14 bases between. The CDR3 here is CASRMVRLMNTEAFF. The CDR3 region has the DNA TGTGCCAGCAGGATGGTTCGGCTAATGAACACTGAAGCTTTCTTT.

This chain connects TRBV5-1 to TRBJ2-2; D ambiguous. CDR1 is SGHRS and CDR2 is YFSETQ in the germline V gene. The CDR3 totals 13 residues. Trimming took 0 bases from V and 4 from J, leaving 4 bases between them. In DNA form, the CDR3 reads TGCGCCAGCAGCTTGGAGGCCACCGGGGAGCTGTTTTTT. It yields the protein CASSLEATGELFF.

The J gene is TRBJ2-2, the V gene TRBV5-1; weak D call: TRBD2 (5 bases). The CDR3 covers 15 residues. V lost 2 bases and J lost 4, with 12 bases in between. Per the germline V gene, CDR1 is SGHRS and CDR2 is YFSETQ. Here the CDR3 reads CASSFFEEGTGELFF. The CDR3 region has the DNA TGCGCCAGCAGCTTTTTCGAAGAGGGCACCGGGGAGCTGTTTTTT. Looking up the rest from reference TRBV5-1 and TRBJ2-2 gives the full variable domain: KAGVTQTPRYLIKTRGQQVTLSCSPISGHRSVSWYQQTPGQGLQFLFEYFSETQRNKGNFPGRFSGRQFSNSRSEMNVSTLELGDSALYLCASSFFEEGTGELFFGEGSRLTVL.

This chain uses TRBV6-5 with TRBJ1-2, with 10 bases identical to TRBD1. Germline V gene lookup returns CDR1 MNHEY and CDR2 SVGAGI. V lost 6 bases and J lost 0; bases outside the gene matches: 4. The CDR3 totals 15 residues. CDR3 DNA sequence: TGTGCCAGCAGGCCGGACAGGGGGGCTAACTATGGCTACACCTTC. Protein product: CASRPDRGANYGYTF.

This clone occurred once. V gene TRBV6-1 combines with J gene TRBJ2-7; D unclear. From germline, CDR1 is MNHNS and CDR2 SASEGT. Trimming removed 0 bases at V and 1 base at J, with 16 bases between. CDR3 size: 17 residues. CDR3: CASSEAQATGLSYEQYF. The CDR3 DNA is TGTGCCAGCAGTGAAGCGCAGGCTACGGGCCTTTCCTACGAGCAGTACTTC.

The chain employs TRBV9 and TRBJ1-2; 7 bases fit TRBD1. This CDR3 is 16 amino acids long. Germline values: CDR1 SGDLS, CDR2 YYNGEE. Losses at the gene ends were 4 bases for V and 3 bases for J; bases not matched to a gene: 12. The CDR3 DNA reads as TGTGCCAGCAGCACCTCTCCAGGGGGAAAGGACTATGGCTACACCTTC. Amino acids: CASSTSPGGKDYGYTF.

The gene calls are TRBV19 and TRBJ2-7, with a weak D call TRBD1 (5 bases). The CDR3 runs 15 residues. CDR1 and CDR2 from the germline V gene are LNHDA and SQIVND (reference sequence). Trimming shortened V by 1 base and J by 4 bases, and 14 bases separated the two germline ends. CDR3 nucleotide sequence: TGTGCCAGTAGTATAGCCGACGACAGCCGGTACGAGCAGTACTTC. This encodes CASSIADDSRYEQYF. Looking up the rest from reference TRBV19 and TRBJ2-7 gives the full variable domain: DGGITQSPKYLFRKEGQNVTLSCEQNLNHDAMYWYRQDPGQGLRLIYYSQIVNDFQKGDIAEGYSVSREKKESFPLTVTSAQKNPTAFYLCASSIADDSRYEQYFGPGTRLTVT.

The V call is TRBV5-1, the J call TRBJ1-5; D remains unclear. Germline V lookup: CDR1 SGHRS, CDR2 YFSETQ. The CDR3 totals 14 residues. V lost 4 bases, J lost 3 bases, and 11 bases lay in between. As DNA, the CDR3 is TGCGCCAGCAGCGTGGGAGACTCCAATCAGCCCCAGCATTTT. This encodes CASSVGDSNQPQHF.

A few counts support this clone. The chain is built from TRBV5-6 and TRBJ1-1; tentatively, D is TRBD1 (6 bases). Trimming left V 0 bases short and J 3 bases short, with 15 bases between. The CDR3 is made up of 16 amino acids. The germline CDR1 and CDR2 sequences are SGHDT and YYEEEE. The CDR3 loop reads CASSLGGGPGDTEAFF. In DNA, the CDR3 is TGTGCCAGCAGCTTGGGTGGAGGGCCAGGGGACACTGAAGCTTTCTTT.

About this clone: One end of the junction fails to match germline, which may point to a read error. The chain links TRBV5-1 to TRBJ1-1; no reliable D call. The CDR3 is 14 amino acids. CDR1 SGHRS and CDR2 YFSETQ come from the germline V gene. This chain's CDR3 is CASSLTDENIEAFF. The CDR3 DNA reads as TGCGCCAGCAGCTTGACAGACGAAAACATTGAAGCTTTCTTT.

The genes are TRBV5-4 and TRBJ1-3, with TRBD1 matching over 7 bases. Trimming removed 4 bases from V and 7 bases from J; junction bases left unmatched: 5. This CDR3 spans 13 amino acids. The germline CDR1 and CDR2 sequences are SGHNT and YYREEE (reference sequence). The CDR3 protein is CASSTGTENTIYF. In DNA form, the CDR3 reads TGTGCCAGCAGCACCGGGACAGAGAACACCATATATTTT.

The CDR3 region has the DNA TGTGCCAGTAGTCTCCGGGACATGTACGAGCAGTACTTC. It is translated as CASSLRDMYEQYF. The gene calls are TRBV19 and TRBJ2-7, with D tentatively TRBD1 (6 bases). CDR3 size: 13 residues. Germline values: CDR1 LNHDA, CDR2 SQIVND (reference sequence). The V end was cut by 5 bases, the J end by 4 bases, with 12 bases between.

V gene TRBV7-2 combines with J gene TRBJ1-2; D call uncertain. The ends were cut back, 1 base at V and 5 bases at J, with 17 bases in the middle. This CDR3 comprises 16 residues. Germline CDR1 and CDR2: SGHTA and FQGNSA. CDR3 in amino acids: CASSLVARGGEYGYTF. DNA for the CDR3: TGTGCCAGCAGCTTAGTCGCCCGGGGTGGGGAATATGGCTACACCTTC.